The rows below give T cell receptor beta chains drawn from one sample of a study of cytomegalovirus exposure and HLA in healthy donors. Generated by immunoSEQ multiplex PCR, the TCRdb table keeps only in-frame clones and is missing some. This table has around 170,000 clones, approximately 84% appearing once. The sample comprised PBMCs. These receptors originate from a man aged 50 to 60 in good health and CMV-seronegative. Each CDR3 is given with its conserved first and last residue. Each record gives: V gene, CDR3 protein.

>TRBV7-2
CASSPGLYGYTF
>TRBV6-4
CASSEAVGQGAGEQYF
>TRBV2
CASRGLEGAVNSPLHF
>TRBV14
CASSPSTGINTQYF
>TRBV5-5
CASSFGTGNTEAFF
>TRBV5-6
CASSLLRGYGGELFF
>TRBV18
CASSPGAPGNTIYF
>TRBV9
CASSRQGARSANTGELFF
>TRBV10-1
CASSEQTGGLGNEQFF
>TRBV19
CASSIQALSGTEAFF
>TRBV12-5
CASGLVRNGYTF
>TRBV9
CASSVGASYEQYF
>TRBV7-2
CASSLDQGPYGYTF